The rows below give T cell receptor beta chains drawn from one sample of a study of blood T cell repertoires in COVID-19. Here immunoSEQ multiplex PCR was the method, and the copy in TCRdb shows in-frame clones only, minus some. The sample lists 150,000 to 200,000 clones; 82% were seen once. Material for sequencing was peripheral blood. The receptors stem from a woman between 65 and 79 years old with acute or convalescent COVID-19. The CDR3 runs from the conserved cysteine through the conserved F or W. D genes are given only for firm matches. A clone size is listed for some rows: how often the clone was seen (once, few, many), or a class if it is expanded.

>TRBJ2-2|TRBV11-2|.|.
TGTGCCAGCAGCCGAGGGCCGACCGGGGAGCTGTTTTTT
CASSRGPTGELFF
>TRBJ1-4|TRBV6-1|.|.
TGTGCCAGCAGTGAATTTAGGGGGTCGAATGAAAAACTGTTTTTT
CASSEFRGSNEKLFF
>TRBJ1-1|TRBV5-8|once|TRBD1
TGTGCCAGCAGCCTCTGGACAGGGGTGAGGAACACTGAAGCTTTCTTT
CASSLWTGVRNTEAFF
>TRBJ1-2|TRBV14|few|.
TGTGCCAGTCCTATAAATAACTATGGCTACACCTTC
CASPINNYGYTF
>TRBJ2-3|TRBV7-3|.|.
TGTGCCAGCAGCTTAATTTCCGTCCCCACAGATACGCAGTATTTT
CASSLISVPTDTQYF
>TRBJ2-2|TRBV27|.|.
TGTGCCAGCAGTTTATTCGGGCAGGGGAGTAGCACCGGGGAGCTGTTTTTT
CASSLFGQGSSTGELFF
>TRBJ1-5|TRBV6-5|.|.
TGTGCCAGCAGGACCAACAGGGATAGCAATCAGCCCCAGCATTTT
CASRTNRDSNQPQHF
>TRBJ2-7|TRBV30|.|.
TGTGCCTGGAGTTTCACAGGGGGGGAAAGGTACGAGCAGTACTTC
CAWSFTGGERYEQYF
>TRBJ1-4|TRBV28|.|.
TGTGCCAGCAGTTTACCCTATGAAAAACTGTTTTTT
CASSLPYEKLFF
>TRBJ1-1|TRBV30|.|.
TGTGCCTTAGACCGACTAGGAGGAACTGAAGCTTTCTTT
CALDRLGGTEAFF
>TRBJ1-6|TRBV6-5|.|.
TGTGCCAGCAGATATATGACGACAGGCGATTCACCCCTCCACTTT
CASRYMTTGDSPLHF
>TRBJ1-1|TRBV5-4|.|.
TGTGCCAGCAGCTTGGGGACATCTATGAACACTGAAGCTTTCTTT
CASSLGTSMNTEAFF
>TRBJ1-2|TRBV7-2|.|.
TGTGCCAGCAGCTTCGGGCGGCGGGGAGAATATGGCTACACCTTC
CASSFGRRGEYGYTF
>TRBJ2-1|TRBV6-6|.|.
TGTGCCACCACCTATCCGGAGAGGGGGGGCAATGAGCAGTTCTTC
CATTYPERGGNEQFF
>TRBJ2-2|TRBV28|.|TRBD2
TGTGCCAGCAGTTACCCCGGGACTAGGGGGTCGAAGAACACCGGGGAGCTGTTTTTT
CASSYPGTRGSKNTGELFF
>TRBJ1-1|TRBV7-6|.|TRBD1
TGTGCCAGGGGGGACAGAGAAAACACTGAAGCTTTCTTT
CARGDRENTEAFF
>TRBJ2-7|TRBV24-1|once|TRBD2
TGTGCCACCAGTGATGGGGAGGGCTACGAGCAGTACTTC
CATSDGEGYEQYF
>TRBJ1-1|TRBV7-2|.|.
TGTGCCAGCAGCCCCACAGGGTTCGGGATTGAAGCTTTCTTT
CASSPTGFGIEAFF
>TRBJ2-2|TRBV20-1|once|TRBD1
TGCAGTGCTAGTGACAGGGGGTGGACCGGGGAGCTGTTTTTT
CSASDRGWTGELFF
>TRBJ2-2|TRBV25-1|.|TRBD1
TGTGCCAGCAGTTCTCGGACAGGGGTAAAGAACACCGGGGAGCTGTTTTTT
CASSSRTGVKNTGELFF
>TRBJ1-2|TRBV3-1/TRBV3-2|.|.
TGTGCCAGCAGCCTCCAAGGGGGAGGCGGGGGCGGGGGCTACACCTTC
CASSLQGGGGGGGYTF
>TRBJ2-6|TRBV7-8|.|.
TGTGCCAGCAGCTTAACAACCCTACAGATCTCTGGGGCCAACGTCCTGACTTTC
CASSLTTLQISGANVLTF
>TRBJ2-1|TRBV6-2/TRBV6-3|.|TRBD1
TGTGCCAGCAGTTTGGACAGGGGGTACAATGAGCAGTTCTTC
CASSLDRGYNEQFF
>TRBJ2-1|TRBV23-1|.|.
TGCGCCAGCAGTCAATCCCACCGAGGCGGGCAGGCCTACAATGAGCAGTTCTTC
CASSQSHRGGQAYNEQFF
>TRBJ2-7|TRBV30|.|.
TGTGCCTGGAGTTCAGGGATCGAGAGCTACGAGCAGTACTTC
CAWSSGIESYEQYF
>TRBJ2-7|TRBV10-3|few|TRBD1
TGTGCCATCAACGACCGGGACAGGGGCCGTTACGAGCAGTACTTC
CAINDRDRGRYEQYF
>TRBJ2-7|TRBV27|.|TRBD2
TGTGCCAGCAGGGCGGGACTACCTTTCGACGAGCAGTACTTC
CASRAGLPFDEQYF
>TRBJ1-2|TRBV2|.|.
TGTGCCAGCAGTGGAATACAGGGAAACTATGGCTACACCTTC
CASSGIQGNYGYTF
>TRBJ1-2|TRBV6-6|.|TRBD1
TGTGCCAGCAGTTTTCGACCGGACAGGGGAAATGGCTACACCTTC
CASSFRPDRGNGYTF
>TRBJ1-2|TRBV5-1|.|.
TGCGCCAGCAGCTTTTCCCCAGGGGCTAGGGGCTACACCTTC
CASSFSPGARGYTF
>TRBJ2-3|TRBV7-9|.|TRBD1
TGTGCCAGCAGATTACGGGACAGGGGCACAGATACGCAGTATTTT
CASRLRDRGTDTQYF
>TRBJ2-7|TRBV19|.|.
TGTGCCAGTAGTATAGGACTAGTCCCGATCTACGAGCAGTACTTC
CASSIGLVPIYEQYF
>TRBJ2-3|TRBV4-1|.|TRBD1
TGCGCCAGCAGCCACTCGCAGGGACAGAACACAGATACGCAGTATTTT
CASSHSQGQNTDTQYF
>TRBJ2-3|TRBV3-1/TRBV3-2|.|.
TGTGCCAGCAGCCAGCGGGATACGCAGTATTTT
CASSQRDTQYF
>TRBJ1-1|TRBV2|.|TRBD1
TGTGCCAGCAGTGATATTCAGGGGGCAACGACTTTCTTT
CASSDIQGATTFF
>TRBJ1-1|TRBV4-1|few|.
TGCGCCAGCAGCCAAGAATCCGACAGGTTGAACACTGAAGCTTTCTTT
CASSQESDRLNTEAFF
>TRBJ2-1|TRBV6-2/TRBV6-3|.|.
TGTGCCAGCAGTTACTTAGCGGATGAGCAGTTCTTC
CASSYLADEQFF
>TRBJ1-2|TRBV6-5|.|.
TGTGCCAGCAGCATCGCACGGGGAGGGTATGGCTACACCTTC
CASSIARGGYGYTF
>TRBJ2-3|TRBV5-6|.|TRBD2
TGTGCCAGCAGCTATAGCGGGGGGGCAACAGATACGCAGTATTTT
CASSYSGGATDTQYF
>TRBJ2-3|TRBV9|.|.
TGTGCCAGCAGCGTTCAGGGGGGTAGGGCAGATACGCAGTATTTT
CASSVQGGRADTQYF
>TRBJ2-3|TRBV7-9|.|.
TGTGCCAGCAGCTTAGCGGGAGCAGATACGCAGTATTTT
CASSLAGADTQYF
>TRBJ1-6|TRBV5-1|.|TRBD1
TGCGCCAGCAGCTTACAGGGGGCTTCCCATAATTCACCCCTCCACTTT
CASSLQGASHNSPLHF
>TRBJ1-5|TRBV4-2|.|.
TGTGCCAGCAGCCAAGATATGGGGGGTGGAGGGGACTTAATTCAGCCCCAGCATTTT
CASSQDMGGGGDLIQPQHF
>TRBJ2-1|TRBV27|.|.
TGTGCCAGCAGTTTTATGAGGGAGGGGGTCTGGGAGCAGTTCTTC
CASSFMREGVWEQFF
>TRBJ2-5|TRBV5-8|.|.
TGTGCCAGCAGCTGGGTTCTTGAAGACAGCCAAGAGACCCAGTACTTC
CASSWVLEDSQETQYF
>TRBJ2-3|TRBV29-1|few|.
TGCAGCGTTGAGCAGTTGTTCGAAACGCAGTATTTT
CSVEQLFETQYF
>TRBJ2-7|TRBV27|.|.
TGTGCCAGCAGTTCTGGGCACAGCTCCTACGAGCAGTACTTC
CASSSGHSSYEQYF
>TRBJ2-7|TRBV5-6|.|.
TGTGCCAGCAGCTCCAGGGGTCGGGGGGCCTCCTACGAGCAGTACTTC
CASSSRGRGASYEQYF